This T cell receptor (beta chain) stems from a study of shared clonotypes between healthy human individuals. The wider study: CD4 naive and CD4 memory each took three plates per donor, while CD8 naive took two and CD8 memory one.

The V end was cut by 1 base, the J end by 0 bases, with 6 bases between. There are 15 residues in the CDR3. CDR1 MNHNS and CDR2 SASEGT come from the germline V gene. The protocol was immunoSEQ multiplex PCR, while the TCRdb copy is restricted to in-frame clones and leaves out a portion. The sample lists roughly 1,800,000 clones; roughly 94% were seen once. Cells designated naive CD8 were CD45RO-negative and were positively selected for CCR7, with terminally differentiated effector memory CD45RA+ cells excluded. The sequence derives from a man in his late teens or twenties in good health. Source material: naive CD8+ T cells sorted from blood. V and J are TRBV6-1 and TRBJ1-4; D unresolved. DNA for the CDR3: TGTGCCAGCAGTGAAGAGCCGTCAACTAATGAAAAACTGTTTTTT. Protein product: CASSEEPSTNEKLFF.